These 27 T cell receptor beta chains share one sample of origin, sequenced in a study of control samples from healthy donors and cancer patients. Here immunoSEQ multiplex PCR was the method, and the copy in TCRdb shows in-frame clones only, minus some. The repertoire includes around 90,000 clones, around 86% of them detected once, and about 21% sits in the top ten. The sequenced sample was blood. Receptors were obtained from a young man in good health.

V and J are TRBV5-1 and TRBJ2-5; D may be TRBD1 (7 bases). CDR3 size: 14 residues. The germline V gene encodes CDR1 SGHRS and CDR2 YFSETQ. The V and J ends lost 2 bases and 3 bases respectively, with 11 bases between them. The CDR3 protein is CASSFRGVKETQYF. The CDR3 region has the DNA TGCGCCAGCAGCTTCAGGGGGGTGAAAGAGACCCAGTACTTC.

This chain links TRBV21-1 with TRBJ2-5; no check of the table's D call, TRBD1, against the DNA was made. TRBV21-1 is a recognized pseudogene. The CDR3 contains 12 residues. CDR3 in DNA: TGTGCCAGCAGCAAACATCAAGAGACCCAGTACTTC. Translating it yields CASSKHQETQYF.

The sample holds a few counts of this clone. CDR3 sequence: CASSKGGILQHSPLHF. For the CDR3, the DNA is TGTGCCAGCAGCAAAGGGGGGATCCTACAACATTCACCCCTCCACTTT. The J gene is TRBJ1-6, the V gene TRBV21-1. TRBV21-1 is a pseudogene segment. CDR3 length: 16 amino acids.

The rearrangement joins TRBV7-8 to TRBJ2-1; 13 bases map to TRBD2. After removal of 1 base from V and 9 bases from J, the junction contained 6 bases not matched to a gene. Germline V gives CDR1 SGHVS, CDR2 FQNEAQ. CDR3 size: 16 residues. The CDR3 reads CASSLGGLAGSAEQFF. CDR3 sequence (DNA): TGTGCCAGCAGCTTAGGGGGACTAGCGGGGTCGGCTGAGCAGTTCTTC.

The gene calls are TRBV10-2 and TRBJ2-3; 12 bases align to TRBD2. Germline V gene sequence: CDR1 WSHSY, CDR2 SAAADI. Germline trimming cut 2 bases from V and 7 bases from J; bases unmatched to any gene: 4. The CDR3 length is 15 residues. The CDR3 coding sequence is TGCGCCAGCAGTGAGCCTAGCGGGGGGGACAATACGCAGTATTTT. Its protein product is CASSEPSGGDNTQYF.

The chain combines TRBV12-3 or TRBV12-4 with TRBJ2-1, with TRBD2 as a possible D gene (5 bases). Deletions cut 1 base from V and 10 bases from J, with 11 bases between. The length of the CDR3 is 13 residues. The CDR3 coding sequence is TGTGCCAGCAGTTTAGTTCTAGCTAGGGAGCAGTTCTTC. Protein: CASSLVLAREQFF.

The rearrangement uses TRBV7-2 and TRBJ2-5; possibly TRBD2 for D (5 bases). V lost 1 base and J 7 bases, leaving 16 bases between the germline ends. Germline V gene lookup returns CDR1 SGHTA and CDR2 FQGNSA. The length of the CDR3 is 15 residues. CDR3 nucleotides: TGTGCCAGCAGCTTAGGGTATCCGAGGGTGGGGACCCAGTACTTC. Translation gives CASSLGYPRVGTQYF.

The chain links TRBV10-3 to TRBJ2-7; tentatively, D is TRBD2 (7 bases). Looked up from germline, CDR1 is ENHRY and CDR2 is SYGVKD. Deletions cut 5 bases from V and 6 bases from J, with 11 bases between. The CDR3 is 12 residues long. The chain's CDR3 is CAISRGGGEQYV. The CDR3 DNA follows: TGTGCCATCAGTCGAGGGGGGGGCGAGCAGTACGTC.

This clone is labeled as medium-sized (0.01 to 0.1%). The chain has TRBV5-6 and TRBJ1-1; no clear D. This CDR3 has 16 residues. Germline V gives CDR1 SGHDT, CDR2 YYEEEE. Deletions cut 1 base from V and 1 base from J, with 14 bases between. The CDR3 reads CASSLWMVGKNTEAFF. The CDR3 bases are TGTGCCAGCAGCTTGTGGATGGTAGGGAAGAACACTGAAGCTTTCTTT.

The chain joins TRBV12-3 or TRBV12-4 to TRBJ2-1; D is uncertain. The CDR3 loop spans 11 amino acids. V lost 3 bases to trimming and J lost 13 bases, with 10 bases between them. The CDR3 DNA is TGTGCCAGCAGTTTCCGGGTTCTACAGTTCTTC. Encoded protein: CASSFRVLQFF.

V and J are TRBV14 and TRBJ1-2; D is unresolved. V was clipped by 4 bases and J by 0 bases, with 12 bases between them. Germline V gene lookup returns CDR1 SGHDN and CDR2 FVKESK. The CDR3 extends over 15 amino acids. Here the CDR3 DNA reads TGTGCCAGCAGCCTCTCTTGGGCGGCTAACTATGGCTACACCTTC. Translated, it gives CASSLSWAANYGYTF.

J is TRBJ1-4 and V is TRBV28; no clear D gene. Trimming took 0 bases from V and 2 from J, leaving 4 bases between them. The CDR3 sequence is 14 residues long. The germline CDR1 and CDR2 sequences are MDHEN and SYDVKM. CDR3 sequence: CASSLWQTNEKLFF. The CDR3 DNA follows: TGTGCCAGCAGTTTATGGCAGACTAATGAAAAACTGTTTTTT.

The chain's CDR3 is CASSRDTNEKLFF. The CDR3 DNA reads TGTGCCAGCAGCCGGGACACCAATGAAAAACTGTTTTTT. The V call is TRBV9, the J call TRBJ1-4; possibly TRBD1 for D (6 bases). The CDR3 covers 13 residues. Germline assignment: CDR1 SGDLS and CDR2 YYNGEE. Trimming removed 4 bases at V and 5 bases at J, with 9 bases between.

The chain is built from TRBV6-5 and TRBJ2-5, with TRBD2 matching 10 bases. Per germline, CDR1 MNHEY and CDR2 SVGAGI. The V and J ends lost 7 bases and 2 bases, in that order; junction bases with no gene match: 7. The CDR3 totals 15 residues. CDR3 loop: CASTGLAGGQETQYF. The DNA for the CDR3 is TGTGCCAGCACGGGGTTAGCGGGGGGACAAGAGACCCAGTACTTC.

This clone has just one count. CDR3 DNA sequence: TGTGCCAGCAGCTACGAGGGCAATGGCTACACCTTC. Protein product: CASSYEGNGYTF. The chain employs TRBV11-2 and TRBJ1-2, with unresolved D. CDR3 length equals 12 residues. Per germline, CDR1 SGHAT and CDR2 FQNNGV. Trimming took off 4 bases at V and 6 bases at J, with 9 bases between the two ends.

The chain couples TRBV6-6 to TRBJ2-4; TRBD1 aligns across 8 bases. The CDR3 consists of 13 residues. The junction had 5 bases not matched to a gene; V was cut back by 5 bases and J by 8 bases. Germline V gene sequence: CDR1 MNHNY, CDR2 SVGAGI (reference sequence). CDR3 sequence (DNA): TGTGCCAGCAGTGGGACAGGAGGCGACATTCAGTACTTC. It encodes CASSGTGGDIQYF.

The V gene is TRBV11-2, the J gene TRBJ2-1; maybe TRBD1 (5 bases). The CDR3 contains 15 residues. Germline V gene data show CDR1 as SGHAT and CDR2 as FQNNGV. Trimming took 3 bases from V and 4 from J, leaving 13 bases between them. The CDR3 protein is CASSFWLGVYNEQFF. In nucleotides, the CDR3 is TGTGCCAGCAGCTTTTGGCTAGGGGTTTACAATGAGCAGTTCTTC.

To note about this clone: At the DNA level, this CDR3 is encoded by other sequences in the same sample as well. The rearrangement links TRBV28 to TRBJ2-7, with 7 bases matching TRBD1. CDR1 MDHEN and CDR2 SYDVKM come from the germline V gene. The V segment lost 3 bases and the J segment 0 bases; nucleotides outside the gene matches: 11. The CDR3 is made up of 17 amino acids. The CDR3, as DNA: TGTGCCAGCAGTTTGCCAACGATGACAGGGCTCTCCTACGAGCAGTACTTC. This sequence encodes CASSLPTMTGLSYEQYF.

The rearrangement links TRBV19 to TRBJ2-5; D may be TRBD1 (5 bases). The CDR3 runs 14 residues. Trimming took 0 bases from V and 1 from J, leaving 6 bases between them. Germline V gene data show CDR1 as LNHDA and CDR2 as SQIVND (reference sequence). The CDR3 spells CASSIDQGQETQYF. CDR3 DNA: TGTGCCAGTAGTATAGATCAGGGCCAAGAGACCCAGTACTTC. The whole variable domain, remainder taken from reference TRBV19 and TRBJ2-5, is DGGITQSPKYLFRKEGQNVTLSCEQNLNHDAMYWYRQDPGQGLRLIYYSQIVNDFQKGDIAEGYSVSREKKESFPLTVTSAQKNPTAFYLCASSIDQGQETQYFGPGTRLLVL.

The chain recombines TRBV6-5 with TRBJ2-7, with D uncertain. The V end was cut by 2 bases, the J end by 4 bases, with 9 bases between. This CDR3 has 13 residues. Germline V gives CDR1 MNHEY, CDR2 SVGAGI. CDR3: CASSYAEYYEQYF. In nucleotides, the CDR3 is TGTGCCAGCAGTTACGCCGAGTATTACGAGCAGTACTTC.

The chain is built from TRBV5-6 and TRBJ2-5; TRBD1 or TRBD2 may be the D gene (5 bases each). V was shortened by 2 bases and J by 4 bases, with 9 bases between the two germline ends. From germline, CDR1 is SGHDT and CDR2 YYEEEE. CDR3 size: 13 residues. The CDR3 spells CASSFRDGETQYF. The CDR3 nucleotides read TGTGCCAGCAGCTTCAGGGACGGAGAGACCCAGTACTTC.

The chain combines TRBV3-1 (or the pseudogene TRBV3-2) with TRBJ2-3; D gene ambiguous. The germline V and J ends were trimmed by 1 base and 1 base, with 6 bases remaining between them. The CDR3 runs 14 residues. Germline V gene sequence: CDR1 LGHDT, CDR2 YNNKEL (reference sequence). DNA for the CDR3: TGTGCCAGCAGCCAAGCTGGGGGCACAGATACGCAGTATTTT. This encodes CASSQAGGTDTQYF.

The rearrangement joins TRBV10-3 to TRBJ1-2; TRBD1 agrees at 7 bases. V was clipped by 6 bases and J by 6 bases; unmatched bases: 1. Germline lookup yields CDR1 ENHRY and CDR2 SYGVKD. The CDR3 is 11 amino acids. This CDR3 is CAISTGDGYTF. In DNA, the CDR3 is TGTGCCATCAGCACAGGGGATGGCTACACCTTC.

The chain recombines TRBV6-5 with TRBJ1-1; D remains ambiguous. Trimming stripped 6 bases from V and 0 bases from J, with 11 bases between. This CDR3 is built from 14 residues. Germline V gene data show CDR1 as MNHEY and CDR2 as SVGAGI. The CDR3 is CASSKEGMNTEAFF. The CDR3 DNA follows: TGTGCCAGCAGCAAGGAGGGCATGAACACTGAAGCTTTCTTT.

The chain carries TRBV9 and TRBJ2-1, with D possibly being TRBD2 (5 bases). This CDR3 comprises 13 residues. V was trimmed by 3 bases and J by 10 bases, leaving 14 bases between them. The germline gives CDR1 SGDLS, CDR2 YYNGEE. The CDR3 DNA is TGTGCCAGCAGCGCACACGAGGGCGGAGAGCAGTTCTTC. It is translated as CASSAHEGGEQFF.

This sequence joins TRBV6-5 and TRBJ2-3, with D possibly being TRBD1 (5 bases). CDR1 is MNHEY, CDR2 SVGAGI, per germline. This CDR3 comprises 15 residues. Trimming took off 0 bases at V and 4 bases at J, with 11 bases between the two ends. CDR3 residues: CASSYSAGMADTQYF. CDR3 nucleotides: TGTGCCAGCAGTTACTCGGCAGGGATGGCAGATACGCAGTATTTT.

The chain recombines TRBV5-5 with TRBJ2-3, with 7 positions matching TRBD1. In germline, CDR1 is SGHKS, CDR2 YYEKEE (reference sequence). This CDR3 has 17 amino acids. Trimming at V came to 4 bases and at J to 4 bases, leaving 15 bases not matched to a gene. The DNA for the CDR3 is TGTGCCAGCAGCCTGACCTACCGACAGGGAAGGGCAGATACGCAGTATTTT. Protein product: CASSLTYRQGRADTQYF.